What follows are 21 T cell receptor beta chains derived from one specimen sequenced in a study of T cell repertoires in cytomegalovirus infection. TCRdb redid the calling of the reads with MiXCR, one entry per CDR3 protein. The repertoire holds about 770,000 distinct CDR3 sequences, with roughly 29% as singletons. The antigens these receptors bind are not known. Sequences were derived from cultured CD8+ T cells from PBMCs, sampled from culture after CMV antigen stimulation. The receptor source for this set is a human donor in good health (CMV status not recorded). Some clones in this sample may be carry-over from other donors' samples.

This clonotype was seen only a few times. The gene calls are TRBV24-1 and TRBJ2-7; TRBD1 agrees at 8 bases. V trimming: 9 bases; J trimming: 1 base; junction bases outside the gene matches: 7. The CDR3 is 14 residues long. Germline CDR1 reads KGHDR; CDR2 reads SFDVKD. CDR3 nucleotides: TGTGCCACCCGGGACAGGCGCACTTCCTACGAGCAGTACTTC. Translation gives CATRDRRTSYEQYF.

V usage is TRBV11-2 and J usage is TRBJ1-5, with a tentative D call TRBD1 (5 bases). Trimming took off 4 bases at V and 5 bases at J, with 12 bases between the two ends. The CDR3 runs to 14 residues. Germline V CDR1 and CDR2: SGHAT, FQNNGV. This chain's CDR3 is CASSSGGFDQPQHF. In DNA, the CDR3 is TGTGCCAGCAGCTCTGGGGGGTTCGATCAGCCCCAGCATTTT. Full variable domain (missing parts from reference TRBV11-2 and TRBJ1-5): EAGVAQSPRYKIIEKRQSVAFWCNPISGHATLYWYQQILGQGPKLLIQFQNNGVVDDSQLPKDRFSAERLKGVDSTLKIQPAKLEDSAVYLCASSSGGFDQPQHFGDGTRLSIL.

This clonotype was recorded at least ten times. J is TRBJ2-5 and V is TRBV7-8; 8 nucleotides match TRBD1. This CDR3 is built from 15 residues. CDR1 and CDR2 (germline): SGHVS, FQNEAQ. Germline trimming cut 4 bases from V and 4 bases from J; bases unmatched to any gene: 8. CDR3 protein: CASSSRGQGGETQYF. As DNA, the CDR3 is TGTGCCAGCAGCTCTAGAGGACAGGGAGGAGAGACCCAGTACTTC.

This clonotype was detected only a few times. This chain uses TRBV6-6 with TRBJ1-2, with D perhaps matching TRBD1 (6 bases). In germline, CDR1 is MNHNY, CDR2 SVGAGI (reference sequence). The CDR3 has 15 amino acids. The germline V and J ends were trimmed by 5 bases and 4 bases, with 17 bases remaining between them. The CDR3 region has the DNA TGTGCCAGCAGTCACTACCAGGGGTCAGGCTATGGCTACACCTTC. It translates to CASSHYQGSGYGYTF.

The chain couples TRBV12-3 or TRBV12-4 to TRBJ2-5; D might be TRBD2 (6 bases). The CDR3 covers 14 residues. The germline V and J ends were trimmed by 1 base and 4 bases, with 10 bases remaining between them. The CDR3 protein is CASSLGTNRETQYF. The CDR3 DNA follows: TGTGCCAGCAGTTTAGGGACTAATCGAGAGACCCAGTACTTC.

V gene TRBV3-1 combines with J gene TRBJ2-7; perhaps D is TRBD1 or TRBD2 (7 bases each). Trimming took off 4 bases at V and 4 bases at J, with 14 bases between the two ends. Germline V CDR1 and CDR2: LGHDT, YNNKEL (reference sequence). This CDR3 is built from 14 residues. The CDR3 protein is CASSPGEGAYEQYV. Written as DNA, the CDR3 is TGTGCCAGCAGCCCCGGGGAGGGGGCTTACGAGCAGTACGTC.

This clonotype has ten or more counts. The CDR3 protein is CASSYSSSGNEQFF. For the CDR3, the DNA is TGTGCCAGCAGTTACTCGTCTTCGGGAAATGAGCAGTTCTTC. The chain employs TRBV6-2 or TRBV6-3 and TRBJ2-1, with D possibly being TRBD2 (5 bases). The V gene's germline CDR1 is MNHEY and CDR2 SVGEGT. The CDR3 is 14 residues long. The ends were cut back, 0 bases at V and 7 bases at J, with 10 bases in the middle.

This clonotype was counted only a few times. The J gene is TRBJ2-2, the V gene TRBV7-6; the match to TRBD2 covers 10 bases. The CDR3 sequence is 15 residues long. V lost 5 bases, J lost 3 bases, and 3 bases stayed unmatched. The germline CDR1 and CDR2 sequences are SGHVS and FNYEAQ. The CDR3: CASSLGLAYTGELFF. The CDR3, as DNA: TGTGCCAGCAGCCTGGGACTAGCGTACACCGGGGAGCTGTTTTTT.

CDR3 residues: CASSFVLSDRVAGELFF. CDR3 coding DNA: TGTGCCAGCAGCTTCGTTTTATCGGACAGGGTTGCCGGGGAGCTGTTTTTT. V is TRBV7-9 and J is TRBJ2-2, with 8 bases matching TRBD1. Germline loops: CDR1 SEHNR, CDR2 FQNEAQ (reference sequence). V lost 3 bases to trimming and J lost 6 bases; unmatched junction nucleotides: 12. The CDR3 is 17 amino acids.

The chain recombines TRBV19 with TRBJ2-2; D is uncertain. V was trimmed by 3 bases and J by 7 bases, leaving 3 bases between them. Germline CDR1 reads LNHDA; CDR2 reads SQIVND (reference sequence). The CDR3 consists of 11 residues. For the CDR3, the DNA is TGTGCCAGTAGTATCGACGGGGAGCTGTTTTTT. Translated, it gives CASSIDGELFF.

The V call is TRBV27, the J call TRBJ1-1; 7 bases map to TRBD1. Germline V CDR1 and CDR2: MNHEY, SMNVEV (reference sequence). V was pared by 7 bases and J by 5 bases, with 13 bases of the junction left unmatched. There are 15 residues in the CDR3. The CDR3 DNA reads TGTGCCAGCACGTCAGGGGGGGATCGGCGAACTGAAGCTTTCTTT. Translating it yields CASTSGGDRRTEAFF.

The chain has TRBV7-8 and TRBJ2-1, with a tentative D call TRBD2 (5 bases). V lost 8 bases and J 0 bases, leaving 8 bases between the germline ends. CDR1 and CDR2 (germline): SGHVS, FQNEAQ. The CDR3 covers 13 residues. The DNA for the CDR3 is TGTGCCAGCCGAGGGAGCTCCTACAATGAGCAGTTCTTC. Residues: CASRGSSYNEQFF.

This clonotype occurred a few times. The rearrangement links TRBV20-1 to TRBJ1-5; D is perhaps TRBD1 (6 bases). V gave up 6 bases and J gave up 7 bases, with 22 bases separating them. Germline V gene data show CDR1 as DFQATT and CDR2 as SNEGSKA (reference sequence). This CDR3 is 15 amino acids long. CDR3 DNA: TGCAGTGCCAGGACCACAGGGTTATTCGGACAGCCCCAGCATTTT. Translation gives CSARTTGLFGQPQHF.

The chain couples TRBV7-9 to TRBJ2-5, with a tentative D call TRBD2 (7 bases). Trimming stripped 5 bases from V and 4 bases from J, with 14 bases between. Germline V CDR1 and CDR2: SEHNR, FQNEAQ (reference sequence). CDR3 length: 14 amino acids. The DNA of the CDR3 is TGTGCCAGCAGCCCCGAGGGGGGGGGAGAGACCCAGTACTTC. Residues: CASSPEGGGETQYF.

The V call is TRBV27, the J call TRBJ1-2; the D gene is possibly TRBD1 (5 bases). The CDR3 is made up of 15 amino acids. The ends were cut back, 3 bases at V and 3 bases at J, with 14 bases in the middle. CDR1 is MNHEY, CDR2 SMNVEV, per germline (reference sequence). CDR3 in amino acids: CASSFRAGIDYGYTF. The CDR3 DNA reads as TGTGCCAGCAGTTTCAGAGCAGGGATTGACTATGGCTACACCTTC.

This clonotype was counted a few times. V usage is TRBV19 and J usage is TRBJ1-2, with 7 bases that match TRBD1. V shed 4 bases and J 5 bases; nucleotides not matched to a gene: 7. The CDR3 length is 14 residues. Looked up from germline, CDR1 is LNHDA and CDR2 is SQIVND (reference sequence). CDR3 in DNA: TGTGCCAGTAGTACTCGGAAGGGGGCTTATGGCTACACCTTC. Amino acid sequence: CASSTRKGAYGYTF.

This clonotype was picked up a small number of times. The chain is built from TRBV6-5 and TRBJ1-5; TRBD1 aligns across 7 bases. Germline V CDR1 and CDR2: MNHEY, SVGAGI. The CDR3 length is 15 residues. J lost 6 bases, V lost 0 bases, and 5 bases had no gene match. In nucleotides, the CDR3 is TGTGCCAGCAGTTACTCAGAGGGGGCGACTCAGCCCCAGCATTTT. It is translated as CASSYSEGATQPQHF.

This clonotype appeared a few times. The chain recombines TRBV6-1 with TRBJ2-2; possible D gene TRBD1, 6 bases. V lost 4 bases and J 2 bases, leaving 8 bases between the germline ends. The CDR3 totals 14 residues. Germline lookup yields CDR1 MNHNS and CDR2 SASEGT. This chain's CDR3 is CASSVGTNTGELFF. For the CDR3, the DNA is TGTGCCAGCAGTGTCGGGACAAACACCGGGGAGCTGTTTTTT.

In regard to this clonotype: At one of its ends the junction is not consistent with the germline gene, which may arise from a read error. The gene calls are TRBV6-1 and TRBJ1-1; maybe TRBD1 (5 bases). CDR1 is MNHNS and CDR2 is SASEGT in the germline V gene. The CDR3 runs to 14 residues. This CDR3 is CASSETGGRLKAIF. In DNA, the CDR3 is TGTGCCAGCAGTGAAACGGGGGGAAGACTTAAAGCTATCTTT.

The table lists this clonotype with a few counts. V and J are TRBV11-2 and TRBJ2-5; 7 bases map to TRBD1. Germline trimming cut 4 bases from V and 1 base from J; bases unmatched to any gene: 9. The CDR3 runs to 16 residues. CDR1 and CDR2 from the germline V gene are SGHAT and FQNNGV. CDR3 in amino acids: CASSSGTVPGQETQYF. The CDR3 coding sequence is TGTGCCAGCAGCTCGGGGACAGTCCCGGGCCAAGAGACCCAGTACTTC.

This clonotype has a handful of counts. The chain carries TRBV6-5 and TRBJ2-2; no clear D. The germline V gene has CDR1 MNHEY and CDR2 SVGAGI. V was cut by 2 bases and J by 7 bases, with 8 bases left in between. This CDR3 contains 13 residues. The CDR3 coding sequence is TGTGCCAGCAGTTACGGTTTTGGCGGGGAGCTGTTTTTT. It specifies CASSYGFGGELFF.